This TCR beta chain derives from a study of OX40 agonist ivuxolimab in advanced cancers. At the level of the study: Three patients showed partial responses: one hepatocellular carcinoma and two cutaneous melanoma cases.

The table came from immunoSEQ multiplex PCR; TCRdb's copy has only in-frame clones and leaves some out. This table has approximately 49,000 clones, about 85% appearing once. This CDR3 has 15 amino acids. Looked up from germline, CDR1 is SGHVS and CDR2 is FQNEAQ. Trimming took off 6 bases at V and 0 bases at J, with 15 bases between the two ends. Blood draws occurred at baseline, cycle 4 day 1, and cycle 7 day 1. As for this clone: Its target is unknown.

General study results and limits: CD4+ T cells averaged fewer expanded clones than CD8+ T cells. Certain nonresponding patients likewise had low normalized T-cell clonal expansion.

This chain uses TRBV7-8 with TRBJ2-7; D gene unclear. This TCR came from an adult with an advanced solid tumor such as melanoma, head and neck, liver or kidney cancer. The sample was CD4+ or CD8+ T cells sorted from blood, taken in a trial of the OX40 agonist ivuxolimab. The CDR3 DNA sequence: TGTGCCAGCAGTCCCGCTTCCTCGAGCTCCTACGAGCAGTACGTC. This translates into CASSPASSSSYEQYV.